These 17 T cell receptor beta chains originate from one sample sequenced in a study of vaccination effects on CD4 cells after COVID-19. The repertoire was sequenced with immunoSEQ multiplex PCR; TCRdb's copy has only in-frame clones and lacks some. This table has more than 60,000 clones, over 70% appearing once. Viral peptide pool expansion of antigen-specific CD4+ T cells preceded sequencing in the ViraFEST assay. The authors isolated CD4+ T cells after roughly eleven days of culture. Participants received two doses of either the BNT162b2 or mRNA-1273 vaccine. Antigens of these TCRs are unknown. This material consisted of CD4+ T cells from PBMCs cultured with HCoV-229E spike peptides, taken after COVID-19 vaccination. Receptors were obtained from a human donor who received a COVID-19 vaccine.

This chain connects TRBV5-1 to TRBJ2-3; TRBD1 or TRBD2 may be the D gene (5 bases each). This CDR3 comprises 15 residues. Germline loops: CDR1 SGHRS, CDR2 YFSETQ. Trimming left V 0 bases short and J 0 bases short, with 8 bases between. The CDR3 nucleotides are TGCGCCAGCAGCTTGGGGGGGAAAAGCACAGATACGCAGTATTTT. Protein sequence: CASSLGGKSTDTQYF.

The genes are TRBV7-9 and TRBJ1-2; 8 positions match TRBD1. Germline V lookup: CDR1 SEHNR, CDR2 FQNEAQ (reference sequence). V lost 5 bases to trimming and J lost 12 bases; unmatched junction nucleotides: 11. This CDR3 is 13 amino acids long. CDR3 sequence reads: CASSPDRGEADTF. In nucleotides, the CDR3 is TGTGCCAGCAGCCCTGACAGGGGCGAGGCCGACACCTTC. Together with reference TRBV7-9 and TRBJ1-2, the CDR3 gives the full variable domain: DTGVSQNPRHKITKRGQNVTFRCDPISEHNRLYWYRQTLGQGPEFLTYFQNEAQLEKSRLLSDRFSAERPKGSFSTLEIQRTEQGDSAMYLCASSPDRGEADTFGSGTRLTVV.

The V call is TRBV29-1, the J call TRBJ1-5, with D possibly being TRBD1 (5 bases). Trimming cost V 4 bases and J 5 bases, with 9 bases left between them. CDR1 and CDR2 (germline): SQVTM, ANQGSEA. The CDR3 is made up of 12 amino acids. CDR3 in DNA: TGCAGCGTTGGTTGGGGGGATCAGCCCCAGCATTTT. This sequence encodes CSVGWGDQPQHF.

A few counts support this clone. This chain joins TRBV6-6 and TRBJ1-6, with a weak D call TRBD1 (5 bases). The CDR3 has 14 amino acids. Trimming took off 6 bases at V and 10 bases at J, with 16 bases between the two ends. Germline loops: CDR1 MNHNY, CDR2 SVGAGI (reference sequence). In nucleotides, the CDR3 is TGTGCCAGCAGGGGCGGGGGGATTGACTCACCCCTCCACTTT. It codes for CASRGGGIDSPLHF.

The chain couples TRBV3-1 (or the pseudogene TRBV3-2) to TRBJ1-3; D remains unclear. V gave up 4 bases and J gave up 4 bases, with 14 bases separating them. The CDR3 covers 15 residues. Looked up from germline, CDR1 is LGHDT and CDR2 is YNNKEL (reference sequence). DNA for the CDR3: TGTGCCAGCAGCCTCACAGACTTTGCCGGAAACACCATATATTTT. Translation gives CASSLTDFAGNTIYF.

The chain joins TRBV7-2 to TRBJ2-7, with 8 bases identical to TRBD1. Germline lookup yields CDR1 SGHTA and CDR2 FQGNSA. This CDR3 contains 14 residues. V shed 2 bases and J 5 bases; nucleotides not matched to a gene: 5. DNA for the CDR3: TGTGCCAGCAGCTTATGGCAGGGGGCAGACGAGCAGTACGTC. As protein: CASSLWQGADEQYV.

This chain links TRBV6-5 with TRBJ1-6; D remains ambiguous. The V end lost 0 bases, the J end lost 8 bases, and 5 bases lay between the germline ends. Germline-derived CDR1 and CDR2 are MNHEY and SVGAGI. This CDR3 comprises 13 residues. CDR3 nucleotides: TGTGCCAGCAGTTACTCTTCGGATTCACCCCTCCACTTT. Protein product: CASSYSSDSPLHF.

This clone was counted once. V and J are TRBV7-2 and TRBJ2-4, with 7 positions matching TRBD2. The V gene's germline CDR1 is SGHTA and CDR2 FQGNSA. With 2 bases clipped from V and 2 bases from J, the junction kept 3 bases outside the gene matches. This CDR3 comprises 15 residues. The CDR3 loop reads CASSLWGGTKNIQYF. DNA of the CDR3: TGTGCCAGCAGCTTATGGGGGGGTACCAAAAACATTCAGTACTTC.

The rearrangement links TRBV5-5 to TRBJ1-5; 7 bases are a match to TRBD1. CDR1 SGHKS and CDR2 YYEKEE come from the germline V gene (reference sequence). Germline trimming cut 4 bases from V and 5 bases from J; bases unmatched to any gene: 9. The CDR3 is made up of 15 amino acids. The CDR3 reads CASSRTGTEDQPQHF. DNA for the CDR3: TGTGCCAGCAGCAGGACCGGGACAGAAGATCAGCCCCAGCATTTT.

The rearrangement joins TRBV5-1 to TRBJ2-3; TRBD1 matches 7 bases. The V gene's germline CDR1 is SGHRS and CDR2 YFSETQ. The CDR3 loop spans 15 amino acids. The junction had 4 bases not matched to a gene; V was cut back by 2 bases and J by 1 base. The CDR3 loop reads CASSLQGTGTDTQYF. For the CDR3, the DNA is TGCGCCAGCAGCTTACAGGGGACGGGCACAGATACGCAGTATTTT.

The rearrangement uses TRBV6-2 or TRBV6-3 and TRBJ2-4; D is unclear. Germline CDR1 and CDR2: MNHEY and SVGEGT. The CDR3 sequence is 13 residues long. The germline V and J ends were trimmed by 4 bases and 10 bases, with 14 bases remaining between them. DNA of the CDR3: TGTGCCAGCAGTTCTCCCGGCGTCAGGATTCAGTACTTC. It specifies CASSSPGVRIQYF.

This clone was observed a handful of times. V usage is TRBV19 and J usage is TRBJ1-4, with D unresolved. Germline lookup yields CDR1 LNHDA and CDR2 SQIVND (reference sequence). CDR3 size: 13 residues. Trimming removed 5 bases at V and 8 bases at J, with 12 bases between. The CDR3 sequence: CASSLLRWEKLFF. The CDR3 nucleotides read TGTGCCAGTAGTTTATTGAGGTGGGAAAAACTGTTTTTT.

CDR3 region: CASSLVGSGNTEAFF. DNA of the CDR3: TGTGCCAGCAGCTTAGTTGGCTCCGGGAACACTGAAGCTTTCTTT. The chain has TRBV7-9 and TRBJ1-1; D is unresolved. The CDR3 is made up of 15 amino acids. The germline CDR1 and CDR2 sequences are SEHNR and FQNEAQ (reference sequence). V lost 1 base and J 1 base, leaving 10 bases between the germline ends.

This chain uses TRBV15 with TRBJ1-2, with TRBD1 identical over 8 bases. CDR3 size: 14 residues. Germline-derived CDR1 and CDR2 are LNHNV and YYDKDF (reference sequence). After removal of 3 bases from V and 2 bases from J, the junction contained 2 bases not matched to a gene. CDR3 amino acids: CATSSWTGNYGYTF. The CDR3 bases are TGTGCCACCAGCAGTTGGACAGGGAACTATGGCTACACCTTC.

This clone has more than one count but fewer than ten. This specimen includes other DNA sequences encoding the same CDR3. The V call is TRBV19, the J call TRBJ2-6; perhaps TRBD1 as D (5 bases). Trimming cost V 4 bases and J 0 bases, with 7 bases left between them. Germline V gene sequence: CDR1 LNHDA, CDR2 SQIVND (reference sequence). The CDR3 has 15 residues. CDR3 protein: CASSRQSSGANVLTF. CDR3 sequence (DNA): TGTGCCAGTAGTAGACAGAGCTCTGGGGCCAACGTCCTGACTTTC.

The CDR3 is CASSPVQDSNQPQHF. In DNA, the CDR3 is TGTGCCAGCTCACCTGTCCAGGATAGCAATCAGCCCCAGCATTTT. The gene calls are TRBV18 and TRBJ1-5; D is unresolved. The V end was cut by 3 bases, the J end by 0 bases, with 9 bases between. Germline V gene data show CDR1 as KGHSH and CDR2 as LQKENI. The CDR3 contains 15 residues.

This sequence joins TRBV27 and TRBJ1-5, with TRBD1 identical over 7 bases. Looked up from germline, CDR1 is MNHEY and CDR2 is SMNVEV (reference sequence). The CDR3 contains 14 residues. V lost 8 bases to trimming and J lost 2 bases; unmatched junction nucleotides: 6. In DNA form, the CDR3 reads TGTGCCAGCTCGGGGCAGGGGGGCAATCAGCCCCAGCATTTT. This sequence encodes CASSGQGGNQPQHF.